The T cell receptor (beta chain) under discussion was sequenced for a study of CD8 T cells in ankylosing spondylitis. Whole-study findings and limits: Significant enrichment of disease-linked clones was reportedly seen in matched ankylosing spondylitis synovial fluid. Blood of patients with ankylosing spondylitis appeared to be characterized by a TCR beta motif of roughly eight highly homologous variants. Peripheral blood samples showed relatively rare disease-linked clones, and these clones were CD8+. In reactive arthritis synovial fluid and blood, some motif variants had been reported before.

Trimming left V 4 bases short and J 2 bases short, with 12 bases between. CDR1 and CDR2 from the germline V gene are KGHDR and SFDVKD. The CDR3 runs to 15 residues. Construction of TCR beta libraries was performed using quantitative 5'-RACE with molecular barcodes. MiXCR, run by TCRdb on the 5' RACE reads, gives a single entry per CDR3 protein. The data show approximately 550,000 distinct CDR3 sequences, 9.5% to 15% seen once. There are a few counts of this clonotype. Its target is unknown. The material sequenced was blood, either unsorted or a sorted T cell fraction (not recorded which). The clonotype originates from a male donor with ankylosing spondylitis. The genes are TRBV24-1 and TRBJ2-3; tentatively, D is TRBD2 (6 bases). The CDR3, as DNA: TGTGCCACCAGTGACACCGGGACTGTCACAGATACGCAGTATTTT. Residues: CATSDTGTVTDTQYF.